This T cell receptor beta chain appears in the sequencing data of a study of T cell responses to AZD1222 COVID-19 vaccine. Study-wide findings and caveats: Donors, mostly white British, included more females; clonal diversity was possibly underestimated. Epitopes outside B.1.351 and B.1.1.7 mutated regions reportedly drew nearly half of spike TCRs.

The CDR3 spans 12 residues. Trimming removed 8 bases at V and 4 bases at J, with 12 bases between. In germline, CDR1 is MDHEN, CDR2 SYDVKM. As for this clone: Its antigen is currently unknown.

This table comes from immunoSEQ multiplex PCR, and its TCRdb copy is limited to in-frame clones, with some not included. Among roughly 150,000 clones listed, about 90% were seen once. The receptor comes from an adult who received the AZD1222 COVID-19 vaccine. The chain combines TRBV28 with TRBJ2-7, with D perhaps matching TRBD1 or TRBD2 (5 bases each). Source: peripheral blood, taken 28 days after the second AZD1222 dose. DNA for the CDR3: TGTGCCAGCGGGAGAGGGGTGTACGAGCAGTACTTC. Its protein product is CASGRGVYEQYF. Based on the CDR3 plus reference TRBV28 and TRBJ2-7, the full variable domain is DVKVTQSSRYLVKRTGEKVFLECVQDMDHENMFWYRQDPGLGLRLIYFSYDVKMKEKGDIPEGYSVSREKKERFSLILESASTNQTSMYLCASGRGVYEQYFGPGTRLTVT.